These 20 T cell receptor beta chains share one sample of origin, sequenced in a study of CD8 T cells in ankylosing spondylitis. TCRdb analysed the 5' RACE reads with MiXCR anew, one entry per CDR3 protein. Found here are roughly 140,000 distinct CDR3 sequences, 40% to 50% of them singletons; the top ten hold approximately 16%. The sample was synovial fluid, either unsorted or a sorted T cell fraction (not recorded which). The source of these receptors is a male donor with ankylosing spondylitis.

The gene calls are TRBV6-5 and TRBJ2-7, with 7 bases lining up with TRBD1. The CDR3 is 16 amino acids. The trim removed 4 bases at V and 0 bases at J, leaving 9 bases unmatched. Germline assignment: CDR1 MNHEY and CDR2 SVGAGI. For the CDR3, the DNA is TGTGCCAGCAGTTTATCGCAACAGGGGTCCTCCTACGAGCAGTACTTC. Protein product: CASSLSQQGSSYEQYF.

The chain couples TRBV12-3 or TRBV12-4 to TRBJ2-5; no definite D call. The V end lost 5 bases, the J end lost 6 bases, and 13 bases lay between the germline ends. CDR3 length: 13 residues. CDR3 nucleotide sequence: TGTGCCAGCAGTCAGACCTTCGGAAAGACCCAGTACTTC. It encodes CASSQTFGKTQYF.

The chain carries TRBV4-3 and TRBJ2-2; 7 positions match TRBD2. CDR3 length: 18 residues. V gave up 0 bases and J gave up 2 bases; unmatched junction bases: 9. The germline gives CDR1 LGHNA, CDR2 YSLEER. For the CDR3, the DNA is TGCGCCAGCAGCCAAGATCACGCTAGCGGATATAACACCGGGGAGCTGTTTTTT. The encoded protein is CASSQDHASGYNTGELFF.

J is TRBJ1-6 and V is TRBV3-1; a possible D gene is TRBD1 (6 bases). The V gene lost 0 bases and the J gene lost 10 bases, with 13 bases spanning the gap. This CDR3 contains 15 residues. Per germline, CDR1 LGHDT and CDR2 YNNKEL (reference sequence). The CDR3 spells CASSQDWGGGSPLHF. The CDR3 coding sequence is TGTGCCAGCAGCCAAGATTGGGGGGGCGGCTCACCCCTCCACTTT.

This clonotype was observed a handful of times. The chain uses TRBV4-1 and TRBJ2-4; the D is unclear. V lost 2 bases, J lost 0 bases, and 11 bases lay in between. CDR3 size: 16 residues. Germline loops: CDR1 MGHRA, CDR2 YSYEKL. CDR3 protein: CASSQTRKLAKNIQYF. CDR3 sequence (DNA): TGCGCCAGCAGCCAAACCAGGAAGCTAGCCAAAAACATTCAGTACTTC.

The chain carries TRBV5-1 and TRBJ1-5; 8 bases match TRBD1. V was pared by 0 bases and J by 0 bases, with 5 bases of the junction left unmatched. The germline gives CDR1 SGHRS, CDR2 YFSETQ. The CDR3 contains 17 residues. The CDR3 DNA follows: TGCGCCAGCAGCTTGGGCCAGGGGGCAGGTAGCAATCAGCCCCAGCATTTT. This gives the protein CASSLGQGAGSNQPQHF.

The V and J genes are TRBV28 and TRBJ1-1, with D possibly being TRBD1 (5 bases). Trimming took 3 bases from V and 4 from J, leaving 27 bases between them. This CDR3 region has 19 residues. Germline V gives CDR1 MDHEN, CDR2 SYDVKM. CDR3 nucleotide sequence: TGTGCCAGCAGTTTCCTGCGGCCCGGAAGGGGAGATTTTAGCACTGAAGCTTTCTTT. Translated, it gives CASSFLRPGRGDFSTEAFF.

V usage is TRBV28 and J usage is TRBJ2-7, with D maybe TRBD2 (6 bases). The CDR3 consists of 16 residues. CDR1 and CDR2 (germline): MDHEN, SYDVKM. Trimming left V 3 bases short and J 3 bases short, with 18 bases between. CDR3 region: CASSFESASAFYEQYF. CDR3 DNA: TGTGCCAGCAGTTTTGAGTCAGCTAGCGCGTTCTACGAGCAGTACTTC.

The chain couples TRBV2 to TRBJ2-1; 8 positions match TRBD1. The CDR3 runs 15 residues. Germline assignment: CDR1 SNHLY and CDR2 FYNNEI. J gave up 2 bases and V 9 bases, and 9 bases lay outside the gene matches. The CDR3 reads CARTSGQGTYNEQFF. CDR3 sequence (DNA): TGTGCCAGGACGAGTGGACAGGGTACCTACAATGAGCAGTTCTTC.

The CDR3 protein is CASSYGGAGEQFF. DNA for the CDR3: TGTGCCAGCAGTTATGGGGGGGCTGGTGAGCAGTTCTTC. The chain combines TRBV6-2 or TRBV6-3 with TRBJ2-1; tentative D call: TRBD2 (7 bases). Germline V gene lookup returns CDR1 MNHEY and CDR2 SVGEGT. V was shortened by 3 bases and J by 9 bases, with 12 bases between the two germline ends. The length of the CDR3 is 13 residues.

The CDR3 DNA follows: TGTGCCAGCAGTTCCCTCCTAGCTATCCCCCTCTCCTACAATGAGCAGTTCTTC. Amino acid sequence: CASSSLLAIPLSYNEQFF. The rearrangement uses TRBV28 and TRBJ2-1, with a weak D call TRBD2 (5 bases). Deletions cut 4 bases from V and 0 bases from J, with 19 bases between. The CDR3 covers 18 residues. Germline CDR1 and CDR2: MDHEN and SYDVKM.

The V gene is TRBV3-1, the J gene TRBJ2-7; D may be TRBD2 (5 bases). Germline V gives CDR1 LGHDT, CDR2 YNNKEL (reference sequence). The CDR3 spans 16 residues. The ends were cut back, 4 bases at V and 2 bases at J, with 18 bases in the middle. In DNA form, the CDR3 reads TGTGCCAGCAGCCTTGGGGTCAAGCGGATCCCCTACGAGCAGTACTTC. Translated, it gives CASSLGVKRIPYEQYF.

This clonotype has more than one count but fewer than ten. The J gene is TRBJ2-7, the V gene TRBV5-1, with 7 positions matching TRBD2. V dropped 1 base and J dropped 0; count of bases not matched to a gene: 10. The V gene's germline CDR1 is SGHRS and CDR2 YFSETQ. The CDR3 has 17 residues. The CDR3, as DNA: TGCGCCAGCAGCTTGCATAAACTAGCGAAGAGCTCCTACGAGCAGTACTTC. It translates to CASSLHKLAKSSYEQYF. The full variable domain, its missing parts supplied by reference TRBV5-1 and TRBJ2-7, is KAGVTQTPRYLIKTRGQQVTLSCSPISGHRSVSWYQQTPGQGLQFLFEYFSETQRNKGNFPGRFSGRQFSNSRSEMNVSTLELGDSALYLCASSLHKLAKSSYEQYFGPGTRLTVT.

V and J are TRBV11-3 and TRBJ2-4; no firm D call. V shed 7 bases and J shed 3 bases, with 10 bases lying between them. The CDR3 has 13 amino acids. CDR1 is SGHNT and CDR2 is YENEEA in the germline V gene. The CDR3 here is CASTPFGKNIQYF. The CDR3 nucleotides read TGTGCCAGCACCCCCTTTGGCAAAAACATTCAGTACTTC.

The rearrangement links TRBV20-1 to TRBJ1-1; possibly TRBD1 for D (5 bases). Trimming stripped 8 bases from V and 0 bases from J, with 16 bases between. The CDR3 consists of 14 residues. Germline CDR1 reads DFQATT; CDR2 reads SNEGSKA (reference sequence). The CDR3 reads CSPQGDLMNTEAFF. CDR3 coding DNA: TGCAGTCCTCAAGGGGACCTCATGAACACTGAAGCTTTCTTT.

The chain recombines TRBV21-1 with TRBJ2-6. TRBV21-1 is described as a pseudogene. This CDR3 has 20 residues. Here the CDR3 reads CASSKMDHMWRISGANVLTF. DNA of the CDR3: TGTGCCAGCAGCAAGATGGACCACATGTGGAGAATTTCTGGAGCCAACGTCCTGACTTTC.

This chain joins TRBV12-3 or TRBV12-4 and TRBJ2-1; tentatively, D is TRBD2 (5 bases). The CDR3 contains 16 residues. V was pared by 6 bases and J by 7 bases, with 22 bases between. The CDR3 sequence: CASSHRGDRGRNEQFF. In DNA, the CDR3 is TGTGCCAGCAGCCACCGGGGAGATCGGGGTAGAAATGAGCAGTTCTTC.

The chain couples TRBV7-9 to TRBJ1-2; TRBD1 matches at 7 bases. The V and J ends lost 0 bases and 3 bases, in that order; junction bases with no gene match: 4. CDR1 and CDR2 from the germline V gene are SEHNR and FQNEAQ (reference sequence). The CDR3 totals 15 residues. CDR3 DNA sequence: TGTGCCAGCAGCTTAGCTAGGGACAGCGACTATGGCTACACCTTC. Its translation is CASSLARDSDYGYTF.

The chain is built from TRBV19 and TRBJ1-1, with 8 bases matching TRBD1. Trimming at V came to 3 bases and at J to 1 base, leaving 7 bases not matched to a gene. This CDR3 is 16 amino acids long. The germline V gene has CDR1 LNHDA and CDR2 SQIVND (reference sequence). DNA of the CDR3: TGTGCCAGTAGTATCCTACGACAGGGGAAGAACACTGAAGCTTTCTTT. It is translated as CASSILRQGKNTEAFF. Drawing the rest from reference TRBV19 and TRBJ1-1, the complete variable domain is DGGITQSPKYLFRKEGQNVTLSCEQNLNHDAMYWYRQDPGQGLRLIYYSQIVNDFQKGDIAEGYSVSREKKESFPLTVTSAQKNPTAFYLCASSILRQGKNTEAFFGQGTRLTVV.

The rearrangement uses TRBV12-3 or TRBV12-4 and TRBJ2-3; 7 bases fit TRBD2. V shed 6 bases, J shed 5 bases, and the junction held 14 bases outside the gene matches. The CDR3 loop spans 16 amino acids. The CDR3 is CASSTTGLRFGDTQYF. CDR3 coding DNA: TGTGCCAGCAGCACTACGGGACTACGATTTGGAGATACGCAGTATTTT.